The 20 T cell receptor beta chains presented below share a single source sample, sequenced in a study of shared clonotypes between healthy human individuals. CD8 cells classed as naive were CD45RO-negative and positively selected for CCR7, excluding terminally differentiated effector memory CD45RA+ cells. Using immunoSEQ multiplex PCR, the repertoire was profiled, and TCRdb retains in-frame clones only, with some absent. The table shows about 2 million clones, with about 95% occurring only once. Material: naive CD8+ T cells sorted from blood. The receptors were gathered from a man between 18 and 29 years old in good health.

This chain joins TRBV30 and TRBJ2-3, with D possibly called TRBD1 or TRBD2 (5 bases each). The CDR3 contains 13 residues. The germline V and J ends were trimmed by 0 bases and 8 bases, with 12 bases remaining between them. Germline values: CDR1 GTSNPN, CDR2 SVGIG (reference sequence). CDR3 coding DNA: TGTGCCTGGAGTGTGGGGGAAAGGGGTACGCAGTATTTT. Translating gives CAWSVGERGTQYF.

This chain uses TRBV9 with TRBJ2-1, with 8 bases matching TRBD1. The CDR3 is 15 amino acids. Germline V gene sequence: CDR1 SGDLS, CDR2 YYNGEE. Trimming at V came to 3 bases and at J to 4 bases, leaving 6 bases not matched to a gene. CDR3 sequence (DNA): TGTGCCAGCAGCGGGAGGGACAGGATATACAATGAGCAGTTCTTC. This encodes CASSGRDRIYNEQFF.

The chain joins TRBV4-1 to TRBJ2-7; 9 bases map to TRBD1. Germline assignment: CDR1 MGHRA and CDR2 YSYEKL. After removal of 3 bases from V and 4 bases from J, the junction contained 7 bases not matched to a gene. This CDR3 region has 15 residues. This CDR3 reads CASSHNTGGHYEQYF. CDR3 nucleotides: TGCGCCAGCAGCCACAACACAGGGGGCCATTACGAGCAGTACTTC.

The CDR3 loop is CASSPGNSEAFF. In DNA form, the CDR3 reads TGCGCCAGCAGCCCAGGGAATTCTGAAGCTTTCTTT. This chain links TRBV4-1 with TRBJ1-1, with D tentatively TRBD1 (5 bases). V lost 4 bases, J lost 6 bases, and 9 bases lay in between. The germline V gene has CDR1 MGHRA and CDR2 YSYEKL. The CDR3 runs 12 residues.

The chain joins TRBV7-9 to TRBJ2-5; tentative D call: TRBD2 (6 bases). V was pared by 3 bases and J by 5 bases, with 16 bases between. The CDR3 consists of 15 residues. The germline V gene has CDR1 SEHNR and CDR2 FQNEAQ (reference sequence). The CDR3 is CASSFPSEAGETQYF. The CDR3, as DNA: TGTGCCAGCAGCTTCCCTAGCGAGGCGGGGGAGACCCAGTACTTC.

V usage is TRBV12-5 and J usage is TRBJ1-1; TRBD1 might be the D (6 bases). Germline loops: CDR1 LGHNT, CDR2 FRNRAP. The CDR3 runs 15 residues. The V end lost 1 base, the J end lost 2 bases, and 11 bases lay between the germline ends. CDR3: CASGLGTGPNTEAFF. CDR3 DNA sequence: TGTGCTAGTGGTTTGGGAACAGGGCCCAACACTGAAGCTTTCTTT.

The chain links TRBV28 to TRBJ2-3, with unresolved D. The V and J ends lost 6 bases and 2 bases respectively, with 21 bases between them. The CDR3 has 17 residues. Germline V CDR1 and CDR2: MDHEN, SYDVKM. CDR3 nucleotide sequence: TGTGCCAGCAGCCCGTCATCCGAAGGTTTGGCCACAGATACGCAGTATTTT. The encoded protein is CASSPSSEGLATDTQYF.

The rearrangement uses TRBV2 and TRBJ2-3; D might be TRBD2 (6 bases). Germline CDR1 reads SNHLY; CDR2 reads FYNNEI. This CDR3 is 17 amino acids long. The germline V and J ends were trimmed by 5 bases and 2 bases, with 20 bases remaining between them. In nucleotides, the CDR3 is TGTGCCAGCAGTTTGCGGGATACCCTCCCAAACACAGATACGCAGTATTTT. Amino acid sequence: CASSLRDTLPNTDTQYF. Looking up the rest from reference TRBV2 and TRBJ2-3 gives the full variable domain: EPEVTQTPSHQVTQMGQEVILRCVPISNHLYFYWYRQILGQKVEFLVSFYNNEISEKSEIFDDQFSVERPDGSNFTLKIRSTKLEDSAMYFCASSLRDTLPNTDTQYFGPGTRLTVL.

This clone was observed a single time. The CDR3 region has the DNA TGCGCCAGCAGCCCGGATGGCCTGGCCAAAAACATTCAGTACTTC. Translation: CASSPDGLAKNIQYF. The V and J genes are TRBV4-1 and TRBJ2-4; D is undetermined. Germline values: CDR1 MGHRA, CDR2 YSYEKL. V lost 4 bases to trimming and J lost 1 base, with 11 bases between them. There are 15 residues in the CDR3.

V and J are TRBV4-1 and TRBJ2-7, with 8 bases lining up with TRBD1. CDR1 is MGHRA and CDR2 is YSYEKL in the germline V gene. V lost 5 bases and J lost 2; bases outside the gene matches: 5. The CDR3 consists of 14 residues. CDR3 sequence (DNA): TGCGCCAGCAGCTCGAAGACAGGGGCCTACGAGCAGTACTTC. Protein product: CASSSKTGAYEQYF.

The chain recombines TRBV7-8 with TRBJ2-7, with 11 positions matching TRBD2. The V and J ends lost 0 bases and 6 bases, in that order; junction bases with no gene match: 10. The CDR3 spans 17 residues. In germline, CDR1 is SGHVS, CDR2 FQNEAQ. The CDR3: CASSLAASGRSLPEQYF. CDR3 nucleotide sequence: TGTGCCAGCAGCTTAGCGGCTAGCGGGAGGTCCCTACCCGAGCAGTACTTC.

The gene calls are TRBV2 and TRBJ1-1, with D possibly being TRBD1 (5 bases). This CDR3 is 15 amino acids long. With 6 bases removed from V and 0 bases from J, the gap between germline ends came to 14 bases. The V gene's germline CDR1 is SNHLY and CDR2 FYNNEI. CDR3 protein: CASREGSLMNTEAFF. CDR3 in DNA: TGTGCCAGCAGAGAGGGGAGTCTTATGAACACTGAAGCTTTCTTT.

CDR3 sequence: CATSRDLGQEGYNEQFF. CDR3 nucleotide sequence: TGTGCCACCAGCAGAGACCTCGGACAGGAGGGCTACAATGAGCAGTTCTTC. This rearrangement joins TRBV15 to TRBJ2-1; tentative D call: TRBD1 (7 bases). This CDR3 is built from 17 residues. V was pared by 0 bases and J by 3 bases, with 15 bases between. Germline assignment: CDR1 LNHNV and CDR2 YYDKDF (reference sequence).

The V and J genes are TRBV4-3 and TRBJ1-1; 7 nucleotides align to TRBD1. Trimming at V came to 0 bases and at J to 10 bases, leaving 11 bases not matched to a gene. CDR1 and CDR2 from the germline V gene are LGHNA and YSLEER. The CDR3 is 15 amino acids. CDR3 in DNA: TGCGCCAGCAGCCAAGATATTGGACAGGTGCTAGGAGCTTTCTTT. Translated: CASSQDIGQVLGAFF.

V and J are TRBV27 and TRBJ1-6; D gene ambiguous. The CDR3 length is 16 residues. V was pared by 4 bases and J by 0 bases, with 10 bases between. From germline, CDR1 is MNHEY and CDR2 SMNVEV (reference sequence). The CDR3 DNA is TGTGCCAGCAGTTCCGTAAGACGCTCCTATAATTCACCCCTCCACTTT. Translating it yields CASSSVRRSYNSPLHF.

The chain is built from TRBV4-1 and TRBJ2-1, with D hard to call. Germline V CDR1 and CDR2: MGHRA, YSYEKL. The CDR3 sequence is 16 residues long. Trimming removed 1 base at V and 0 bases at J, with 10 bases between. The CDR3 region is CASSQVGESSYNEQFF. The CDR3 DNA is TGCGCCAGCAGCCAAGTTGGGGAAAGCTCCTACAATGAGCAGTTCTTC.

The rearrangement links TRBV6-5 to TRBJ2-1, with TRBD1 matching over 9 bases. The length of the CDR3 is 15 residues. The V gene end was trimmed by 8 bases and the J gene end by 8 bases; junction bases not matched to a gene: 13. Germline V gives CDR1 MNHEY, CDR2 SVGAGI. CDR3 sequence reads: CASRPPGQGYDEQFF. Here the CDR3 DNA reads TGTGCCAGCCGCCCCCCCGGACAGGGGTACGATGAGCAGTTCTTC.

The chain recombines TRBV6-5 with TRBJ2-1; the D gene is possibly TRBD2 (5 bases). V lost 2 bases and J 4 bases, leaving 12 bases between the germline ends. This CDR3 has 15 residues. Germline assignment: CDR1 MNHEY and CDR2 SVGAGI. The CDR3, as DNA: TGTGCCAGCAGTTACGGCCTGGGAGAGTACAATGAGCAGTTCTTC. This encodes CASSYGLGEYNEQFF.

The chain links TRBV6-5 to TRBJ2-2; TRBD2 matches 8 bases. The CDR3 has 16 residues. Germline loops: CDR1 MNHEY, CDR2 SVGAGI. The trim removed 2 bases at V and 6 bases at J, leaving 8 bases unmatched. This CDR3 is CASSYVRGGRPGELFF. CDR3 in DNA: TGTGCCAGCAGTTACGTCCGGGGGGGCCGTCCCGGGGAGCTGTTTTTT.

This chain links TRBV29-1 with TRBJ2-3, with a possible D match to TRBD1 (6 bases). Trimming stripped 2 bases from V and 0 bases from J, with 9 bases between. The CDR3 totals 14 residues. Germline V gene lookup returns CDR1 SQVTM and CDR2 ANQGSEA. CDR3 sequence (DNA): TGCAGCGTTGAATCCACAGGGAGCACAGATACGCAGTATTTT. Amino acid sequence: CSVESTGSTDTQYF.